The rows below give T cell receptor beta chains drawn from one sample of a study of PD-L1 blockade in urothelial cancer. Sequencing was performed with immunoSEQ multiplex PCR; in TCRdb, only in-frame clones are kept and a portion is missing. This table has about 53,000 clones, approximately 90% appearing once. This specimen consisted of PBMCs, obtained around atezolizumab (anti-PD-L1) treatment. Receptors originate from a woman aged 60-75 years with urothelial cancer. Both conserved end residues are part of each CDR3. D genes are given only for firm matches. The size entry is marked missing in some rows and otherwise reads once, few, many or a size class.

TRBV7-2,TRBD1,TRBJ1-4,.,TGTGCCAGCAGCCAAGACAGGGGGCTGTTTGAAAAACTGTTTTTT,CASSQDRGLFEKLFF
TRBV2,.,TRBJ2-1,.,TGTGCCAGCAGCGCAAAGGGGCCCTCCTACAATGAGCAGTTCTTC,CASSAKGPSYNEQFF
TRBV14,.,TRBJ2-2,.,TGTGCCAGCAGCCAAGATTGGCCGGGGGAGCTGTTTTTT,CASSQDWPGELFF
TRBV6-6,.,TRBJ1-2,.,TGTGCCAGCAGCCGCGGGGGCGGGGGCTACACCTTC,CASSRGGGGYTF
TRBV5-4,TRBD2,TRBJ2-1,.,TGTGCCAGCAGCTTGAGGTCGGGGGGGTCCTACAATGAGCAGTTCTTC,CASSLRSGGSYNEQFF
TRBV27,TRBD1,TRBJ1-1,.,TGTGCCAGCACTCCTAGACAGGGGTTCGCTGAAGCTTTCTTT,CASTPRQGFAEAFF
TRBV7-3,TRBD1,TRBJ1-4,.,TGTGCCAGCAGCCCGACAGGGAATGAAAAACTGTTTTTT,CASSPTGNEKLFF
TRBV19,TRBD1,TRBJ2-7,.,TGTGCCAGTAGTATATGGACAGGGGATAGAAACGAGCAGTACTTC,CASSIWTGDRNEQYF
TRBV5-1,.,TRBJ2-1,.,TGCGCCAGCAGCTTGAACGGGGGCTCCTACAATGAGCAGTTCTTC,CASSLNGGSYNEQFF
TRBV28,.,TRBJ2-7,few,TGTGCCAGCAGTTTATACACGGGGGATCAATCCTACGAGCAGTACTTC,CASSLYTGDQSYEQYF
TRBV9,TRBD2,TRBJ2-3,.,TGTGCCAGCAGTGCGGGAGGGGGACTCACAGATACGCAGTATTTT,CASSAGGGLTDTQYF
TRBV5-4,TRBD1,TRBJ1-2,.,TGTGCCAGCAGCCTACGGACAGGGGGCGACTATGGCTACACCTTC,CASSLRTGGDYGYTF
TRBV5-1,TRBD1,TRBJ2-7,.,TGCGCCAGCAGCGTTAACAGGGGGCAGCTATCAAAGCTGAGCTCCTACGAGCAGTACTTC,CASSVNRGQLSKLSSYEQYF
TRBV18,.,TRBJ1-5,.,TGTGCCAGCTCACCACCGGGGGCGCGAGGTCAGCCCCAGCATTTT,CASSPPGARGQPQHF
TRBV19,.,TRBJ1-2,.,TGTGCCAGTAGTGTCTCGAGGCGAGATGGCTACACCTTC,CASSVSRRDGYTF
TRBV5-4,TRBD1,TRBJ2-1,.,TGTGCCAGCAGCTTGGACAGGGGGCGACGGTACAATGAGCAGTTCTTC,CASSLDRGRRYNEQFF
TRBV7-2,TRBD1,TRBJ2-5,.,TGTGCCAGCAGCTTAGGCAGGGGGGAGACCCAGTACTTC,CASSLGRGETQYF
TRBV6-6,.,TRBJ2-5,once,TGTGCCAGCCGACAGCAAGAGACCCAGTACTTC,CASRQQETQYF
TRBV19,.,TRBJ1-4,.,TGTGCCAGTAGCACACTGCGGTCAGTAACTAATGAAAAACTGTTTTTT,CASSTLRSVTNEKLFF
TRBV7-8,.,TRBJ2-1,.,TGTGCCAGCAGCTTAGGCACAGGGAGCAATGAGCAGTTCTTC,CASSLGTGSNEQFF
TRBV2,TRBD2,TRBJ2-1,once,TGTGCCAGCAGTGATGGACTAGCGGGAGGGAATGAGCAGTTCTTC,CASSDGLAGGNEQFF
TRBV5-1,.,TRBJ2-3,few,TGCGCCAGCAGCTTGGCCGGGTCGAGAGATACGCAGTATTTT,CASSLAGSRDTQYF
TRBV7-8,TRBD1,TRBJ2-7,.,TGTGCCAGCAGCTTACGGACAGGGGGCTACGAGCAGTACTTC,CASSLRTGGYEQYF
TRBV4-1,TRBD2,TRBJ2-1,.,TGCGCCAGCAGCCAAGATAATCCGGGACTAGCGGGGGGTTACAATGAGCAGTTCTTC,CASSQDNPGLAGGYNEQFF
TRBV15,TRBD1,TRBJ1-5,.,TGTGCCACCCGGTCACAGGGGAATCAGCCCCAGCATTTT,CATRSQGNQPQHF
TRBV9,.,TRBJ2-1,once,TGTGCCAGCAGCGTAAACGGTCCTCCCTCCGAATACAATGAGCAGTTCTTC,CASSVNGPPSEYNEQFF
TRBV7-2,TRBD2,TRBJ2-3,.,TGTGCCAGCAGCCCAAGCGGGAGTGTGACAGATACGCAGTATTTT,CASSPSGSVTDTQYF
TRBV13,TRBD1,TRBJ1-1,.,TGTGCCAGCAGCTTCGACAGGGGGCGAGACACTGAAGCTTTCTTT,CASSFDRGRDTEAFF
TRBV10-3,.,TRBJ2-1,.,TGTGCCATCAGTGATGTACTATTCACCTACAATGAGCAGTTCTTC,CAISDVLFTYNEQFF
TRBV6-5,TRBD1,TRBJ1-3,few,TGTGCCAGCAGTCCAGGGGGCACTGGAAACACCATATATTTT,CASSPGGTGNTIYF
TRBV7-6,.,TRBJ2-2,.,TGTGCCAGCAGCTTAGATTTACTAGATTACACCGGGGAGCTGTTTTTT,CASSLDLLDYTGELFF
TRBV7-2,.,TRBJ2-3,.,TGTGCCAGCAGCTTACTAGCGCAAACAGATACGCAGTATTTT,CASSLLAQTDTQYF
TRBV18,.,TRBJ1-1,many,TGTGCCAGCTCACCTACAGGAGAGAACACTGAAGCTTTCTTT,CASSPTGENTEAFF
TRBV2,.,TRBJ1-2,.,TGTGCCAGCAGTATAACGGGGCCAGGACTATCGCCAAACTATGGCTACACCTTC,CASSITGPGLSPNYGYTF
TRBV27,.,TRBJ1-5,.,TGTGCCAGCAGTTTGTGGGGGGAGTCCAATCAGCCCCAGCATTTT,CASSLWGESNQPQHF
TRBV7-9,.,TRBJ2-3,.,TGTGCCAGCAGCTATCGTTCCGGCACAGATACGCAGTATTTT,CASSYRSGTDTQYF
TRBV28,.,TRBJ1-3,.,TGTGCCAGCAGTGGGTTCGGACAGACCTCTCGCGGAAACACCATATATTTT,CASSGFGQTSRGNTIYF
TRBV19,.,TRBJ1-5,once,TGTGCCAGTAGCCAGGGAATACGTCAGCCCCAGCATTTT,CASSQGIRQPQHF
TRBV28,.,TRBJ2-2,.,TGTGCCAGCAGTTTATGGGGCTCGGGACAGAACACCGGGGAGCTGTTTTTT,CASSLWGSGQNTGELFF
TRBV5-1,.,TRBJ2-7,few,TGCGCCAGCAGCTTTTCAGGGAACGACGAGCAGTACTTC,CASSFSGNDEQYF
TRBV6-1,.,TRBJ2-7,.,TGTGCCAGCAGTAGAACAGGGAACTCCTACGAGCAGTACTTC,CASSRTGNSYEQYF
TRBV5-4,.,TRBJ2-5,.,TGTGCCAGCAGCTTGGCCCAGGGGAGGGTGGAGACCCAGTACTTC,CASSLAQGRVETQYF
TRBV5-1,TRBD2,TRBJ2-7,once,TGCGCCAGCAGCTTGAGCGGGAGTAGCTCCTACGAGCAGTACTTC,CASSLSGSSSYEQYF
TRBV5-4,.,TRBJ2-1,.,TGTGCCAGCAGCTTGGTAGGTGGGAGTGATGAGCAGTTCTTC,CASSLVGGSDEQFF
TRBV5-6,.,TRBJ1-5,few,TGTGCCAGCAGCTTGGGCGGGGACAATCAGCCCCAGCATTTT,CASSLGGDNQPQHF
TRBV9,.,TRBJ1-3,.,TGTGCCAGCAGCGTAGTACAGGACCTCCCTGGAAACACCATATATTTT,CASSVVQDLPGNTIYF
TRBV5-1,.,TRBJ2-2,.,TGCGCCAGCAGAAAAAACAATGTAGCGGTTCACGCGAACACCGGGGAGCTGTTTTTT,CASRKNNVAVHANTGELFF
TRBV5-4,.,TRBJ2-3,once,TGTGCCAGCAGCTTGAGGGGTAGGGCCAGCACAGATACGCAGTATTTT,CASSLRGRASTDTQYF
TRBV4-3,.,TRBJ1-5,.,TGCGCCAGCAGCCAAGATCTGGGGGGTAGGCAGCCCCAGCATTTT,CASSQDLGGRQPQHF